The text below deals with one TCR beta chain. What it binds is not known. The length of the CDR3 is 13 residues. V lost 0 bases to trimming and J lost 7 bases, with 7 bases between them. Germline values: CDR1 MGHRA, CDR2 YSYEKL. Produced via immunoSEQ multiplex PCR; TCRdb's table is partial and in-frame only. The sample consists of about 180,000 clones, over 80% of them appearing once. The data were obtained in a study of shared clonotypes between healthy human individuals. Points from the study as a whole: The expectation was that sequencing depth would affect clonotype sharing among donors. Sharing across a few donors was seen in 4.5% to 5.5% of naive CD4 clonotypes.

This clonotype originated in a woman younger than 45 in good health. The sample taken for sequencing was naive CD4+ T cells sorted from blood. This sample's subset: CD45RA+ positively selected. The rearrangement links TRBV4-1 to TRBJ1-5; D is undetermined. The CDR3 sequence is CASSQEGLQPQHF. CDR3 sequence (DNA): TGCGCCAGCAGCCAAGAAGGCCTCCAGCCCCAGCATTTT.